This T cell receptor (beta chain) was captured in a study of long-term antiretroviral therapy in people with HIV. Study-level results: ART adherence, viral resistance and therapy changes were undocumented. Collection spanned 2004 to 2017; ART regimens may be less effective than current ones.

Version v3.0 of the immunoSEQ assay was performed at survey level. Measured with immunoSEQ multiplex PCR; TCRdb has only the in-frame clones, and not every one. The table has approximately 9,400 clones, approximately 78% seen once. DNA was extracted from approximately 1-10 million thawed cryopreserved PBMC. V gave up 0 bases and J gave up 4 bases; unmatched junction bases: 4. CDR1 is MNHEY, CDR2 SMNVEV, per germline (reference sequence). This CDR3 has 16 residues. In the case of this clone: Its antigen is not known.

The clonotype comes from a man between 35 and 55 years old with HIV. The genes are TRBV27 and TRBJ2-3; 10 positions match TRBD2. The sequenced sample was unsorted PBMCs, obtained 0.6 years before starting antiretroviral therapy. CDR3: CASSLSLAGDSDTQYF. CDR3 nucleotide sequence: TGTGCCAGCAGTTTATCCCTAGCGGGGGACTCAGATACGCAGTATTTT.